This T cell receptor (beta chain) was captured in a study of T-cell memory formation after mild COVID-19 (dated by TCRdb to 2020 to 2023). Regarding the study in general: Most TCR sequence clusters were specific to one of the two donors. T-cell clones expanding and contracting after mild COVID-19 in two donors were tracked by longitudinal TCRalpha and TCRbeta repertoire sequencing. The cohort was made up of two young adult volunteers, one female and one male, who were previously healthy.

Ficoll-Paque density gradient centrifugation was the method used to isolate PBMCs. CDR1 and CDR2 (SGHVS, FQNEAQ) derive from the germline V gene. Trimming costs V 6 bases and J 7 bases, and their ends lie 9 bases apart. Spanning cysteine to phenylalanine, the CDR3 consists of 12 amino acids. Solely the CDR3 DNA is kept, with 36 bases framed from the first base. Note on this clonotype: There is no known antigen for this receptor. No base quality information exists; no much larger clone differs at one position.

Sequencing was performed on an Illumina NovaSeq 6000. Using 5'RACE with constant-segment primers, TCRalpha and TCRbeta cDNA libraries were constructed, with sample barcodes and unique molecular identifiers added in the process. RNA was extracted from every sample with Trizol reagent. Amplification of the libraries took two PCR steps, and the second step added a second sample barcode plus Illumina TruSeq adapters. Libraries were sequenced on an Illumina NovaSeq with 2 x 150 bp paired-end reads. The paper's data handling went like this. With migec v1.2.7, reads were demultiplexed and then collapsed into UMI-guided consensus sequences. With mixcr v2.1.11, UMI consensuses were aligned to TRA and TRB V and J templates and assembled into clonotypes. A clonotype was counted as expanded or contracted only when both edgeR and NoisET called the clonotype significant, with the noise models trained on biological replicates. For edgeR calls, a false discovery rate-adjusted p below 0.01 and a log2 fold-change threshold of 1 were applied. PCA with hierarchical clustering of max-normalized trajectories of the 1000 most abundant clonotypes was used as exploratory dynamics analysis. Each responding clone was given a CD4 or CD8 phenotype based on the CD4+ and CD8+ repertoires, which had been sequenced separately. In-frame beta chains were kept once TCRdb had trimmed the public reads at Q25 with fastp and called clones with MiXCR. Entries that share a CDR3 protein sequence are merged under the most common genes and DNA. The V and J calls here are based on TCRdb, not the publication. For this sample there are 290,000 or so distinct CDR3 sequences; roughly 21% appear just once. The ten largest clones take up about 21% of the sample.

Overall study outcomes, separate from this receptor: Contracting CD4+ clones appeared mostly in the CM and EM memory subsets, whereas CD8+ clones were enriched in EMRA. From day 15 to 85, contracting clones showed balanced CD4/CD8 phenotypes, whereas a second wave of clones that expanded from day 15 to 37 leaned towards CD4+. SARS-CoV-2 specificity of the second-wave clones peaking on day 37 was not confirmed. The study covered only two mild cases, and larger cohorts including severe cases with pre-infection samples were considered necessary. Some responding clones were detected in pre-infection memory, suggesting pre-existing cross-reactive memory T cells joined the SARS-CoV-2 response.

This clonotype was obtained from a young man who had mild COVID-19 (a few samples of this study predate the infection). The sample titles of this study are shuffled in the database, so cell type and time point are left out; the donor was told from shared clones. Recombination linked TRBV7-8 to TRBJ2-2, with no confident D gene call. Sequencing input: PBMCs or a T cell subset sorted from them (not recorded which). The CDR3 amino acid sequence is: CASSHWVGELFF. The nucleotides read TGTGCCAGCAGTCACTGGGTCGGGGAGCTGTTTTTT.